This entry lists 16 T cell receptor beta chains sequenced from one sample in a study of CD8 T cells in ankylosing spondylitis. Findings and limits, study-wide: A motif in TCR beta, a set of roughly eight highly homologous variants, appeared characteristic of ankylosing spondylitis blood.

TCRdb redid the calling of the 5' RACE reads with MiXCR, one entry per CDR3 protein. This table holds 330,000 or so distinct CDR3 sequences, 7% to 9% found once. These TCRs' antigens remain unknown. The sequenced sample was blood, either unsorted or a sorted T cell fraction (not recorded which). Receptors were obtained from a male donor with ankylosing spondylitis.

At least ten counts were recorded for this clonotype. The chain carries TRBV5-4 and TRBJ2-7, with no clear D. The germline CDR1 and CDR2 sequences are SGHNT and YYREEE (reference sequence). The CDR3 has 13 residues. Trimming left V 4 bases short and J 0 bases short, with 8 bases between. CDR3 in amino acids: CASSLVSSYEQYF. For the CDR3, the DNA is TGTGCCAGCAGCCTAGTTAGCTCCTACGAGCAGTACTTC.

This clonotype has ten or more counts. The V gene is TRBV5-1, the J gene TRBJ2-1, with D uncertain. CDR1 and CDR2 (germline): SGHRS, YFSETQ. Trimming stripped 4 bases from V and 8 bases from J, with 13 bases between. CDR3 length: 13 amino acids. This CDR3 is CASSEALSDEQFF. The DNA of the CDR3 is TGCGCCAGCAGCGAGGCCTTGAGTGATGAGCAGTTCTTC.

This clonotype was seen a few times. The chain uses TRBV7-3 and TRBJ2-1; 10 bases map to TRBD2. Germline CDR1 SGHTA, CDR2 FQGTGA. The length of the CDR3 is 17 residues. Trimming removed 3 bases from V and 0 bases from J; junction bases left unmatched: 5. CDR3 DNA sequence: TGTGCCAGCAGCTTGGGACTAGCGCGTAGCTCCTACAATGAGCAGTTCTTC. Amino acid sequence: CASSLGLARSSYNEQFF.

A few counts support this clonotype. The gene calls are TRBV14 and TRBJ2-7, with TRBD2 matching over 9 bases. V lost 1 base, J lost 6 bases, and 7 bases stayed unmatched. CDR1 SGHDN and CDR2 FVKESK come from the germline V gene. The CDR3 runs to 15 residues. CDR3 DNA sequence: TGTGCCAGCAGCCAAGGGACTAGCGTGGATAGCGAGCAGTACTTC. Residues: CASSQGTSVDSEQYF.

This clonotype was seen more than once but under ten times. The chain is built from TRBV12-3 or TRBV12-4 and TRBJ2-5; tentative D call: TRBD2 (5 bases). CDR3 size: 14 residues. Trimming pared 4 bases from V and 3 bases from J, leaving 12 bases between. The CDR3 region is CASSSRREKETQYF. In DNA, the CDR3 is TGTGCCAGCAGTTCCAGAAGGGAGAAAGAGACCCAGTACTTC.

This clonotype was seen more than once but under ten times. J is TRBJ2-5 and V is TRBV7-9, with D unresolved. Looked up from germline, CDR1 is SEHNR and CDR2 is FQNEAQ (reference sequence). This CDR3 region has 11 residues. The V end lost 8 bases, the J end lost 5 bases, and 9 bases lay between the germline ends. The CDR3 reads CASSVMETQYF. The CDR3 bases are TGTGCCAGCTCCGTTATGGAGACCCAGTACTTC. The whole variable domain, filled in from reference TRBV7-9 and TRBJ2-5, reads DTGVSQNPRHKITKRGQNVTFRCDPISEHNRLYWYRQTLGQGPEFLTYFQNEAQLEKSRLLSDRFSAERPKGSFSTLEIQRTEQGDSAMYLCASSVMETQYFGPGTRLLVL.

This clonotype was seen repeatedly, ten times or more. This sequence joins TRBV3-1 and TRBJ2-3, with 8 bases that match TRBD1. The length of the CDR3 is 14 residues. After removal of 5 bases from V and 5 bases from J, the junction contained 6 bases not matched to a gene. The germline V gene has CDR1 LGHDT and CDR2 YNNKEL (reference sequence). For the CDR3, the DNA is TGTGCCAGCAGCAGGACAGGGTTCGGAGATACGCAGTATTTT. Amino acid sequence: CASSRTGFGDTQYF.

In the case of this clonotype: A much more abundant neighbour one base away suggests this may be a read error. This chain connects TRBV29-1 to TRBJ1-4, with D unclear. Germline lookup yields CDR1 SQVTM and CDR2 ANQGSEA. The CDR3 contains 11 residues. V lost 4 bases and J lost 8, with 8 bases in between. The CDR3 DNA is TGCAGCGTTGTGGGCGCGGAAAAACTGTTTTTT. As protein: CSVVGAEKLFF. Together with reference TRBV29-1 and TRBJ1-4, the CDR3 gives the full variable domain: SAVISQKPSRDICQRGTSLTIQCQVDSQVTMMFWYRQQPGQSLTLIATANQGSEATYESGFVIDKFPISRPNLTFSTLTVSNMSPEDSSIYLCSVVGAEKLFFGSGTQLSVL.

There are many counts of this clonotype. This chain connects TRBV6-5 to TRBJ2-6; the D is unclear. This CDR3 has 17 residues. Trimming stripped 4 bases from V and 0 bases from J, with 13 bases between. Germline loops: CDR1 MNHEY, CDR2 SVGAGI. Here the CDR3 reads CASSSLTLSSGANVLTF. CDR3 nucleotides: TGTGCCAGCAGTTCGCTCACCCTAAGCTCTGGGGCCAACGTCCTGACTTTC.

This clonotype was found a few times. The chain links TRBV2 to TRBJ2-7; 9 positions agree with TRBD2. Germline V gene sequence: CDR1 SNHLY, CDR2 FYNNEI. The CDR3 is 14 residues long. V trimming: 7 bases; J trimming: 5 bases; junction bases outside the gene matches: 9. DNA for the CDR3: TGTGCCAGCAAGGACCTAGCGGGATTCCACGAGCAGTACTTC. Translating gives CASKDLAGFHEQYF.

V and J are TRBV6-5 and TRBJ1-1; 7 bases align to TRBD1. Germline V lookup: CDR1 MNHEY, CDR2 SVGAGI. J gave up 4 bases and V 4 bases, and 9 bases lay outside the gene matches. The CDR3 is made up of 15 amino acids. The CDR3, as DNA: TGTGCCAGCAGTTTTAGACAGGGTGGGGGCACTGAAGCTTTCTTT. It specifies CASSFRQGGGTEAFF.

This clonotype appeared a few times. The chain couples TRBV20-1 to TRBJ2-3, with D unclear. This CDR3 region has 12 residues. V was trimmed by 6 bases and J by 1 base, leaving 8 bases between them. Germline assignment: CDR1 DFQATT and CDR2 SNEGSKA (reference sequence). The CDR3 loop reads CSALAGTDTQYF. Here the CDR3 DNA reads TGCAGTGCCTTAGCAGGCACAGATACGCAGTATTTT.

This clonotype was seen a few times. The chain couples TRBV29-1 to TRBJ2-5; TRBD1 agrees at 8 bases. Germline V gene data show CDR1 as SQVTM and CDR2 as ANQGSEA. Trimming cost V 6 bases and J 7 bases; bases outside gene matches: 13. This CDR3 has 14 amino acids. The CDR3 DNA reads TGCAGCGTGGATATGACAGGGGCTGGGGTGACCCAGTACTTC. Its translation: CSVDMTGAGVTQYF. Full variable domain (missing parts from reference TRBV29-1 and TRBJ2-5): SAVISQKPSRDICQRGTSLTIQCQVDSQVTMMFWYRQQPGQSLTLIATANQGSEATYESGFVIDKFPISRPNLTFSTLTVSNMSPEDSSIYLCSVDMTGAGVTQYFGPGTRLLVL.

This clonotype was detected only a few times. The rearrangement joins TRBV30 to TRBJ2-5; 8 bases agree with TRBD2. This CDR3 comprises 15 residues. V lost 1 base, J lost 9 bases, and 13 bases stayed unmatched. Germline values: CDR1 GTSNPN, CDR2 SVGIG (reference sequence). The CDR3 reads CAWSASGRARAAQYF. CDR3 in DNA: TGTGCCTGGAGTGCGAGCGGGAGAGCAAGAGCGGCCCAGTACTTC.

This clonotype has at least ten counts. The chain is built from TRBV29-1 and TRBJ1-2; 7 nucleotides line up with TRBD1. In germline, CDR1 is SQVTM, CDR2 ANQGSEA. CDR3 length: 13 residues. With V trimmed by 3 bases and J by 3 bases, 4 bases remained unmatched. Written as DNA, the CDR3 is TGCAGCGTTGAGGACAGGATGGACTATGGCTACACCTTC. Its protein product is CSVEDRMDYGYTF.

The V gene is TRBV19, the J gene TRBJ2-6; D is ambiguous. The CDR3 is 17 amino acids. Trimming cost V 2 bases and J 1 base, with 12 bases left between them. CDR1 is LNHDA and CDR2 is SQIVND in the germline V gene (reference sequence). CDR3 bases: TGTGCCAGTAGTATACCGGCCAGTACTTCTGGGGCCAACGTCCTGACTTTC. Translating gives CASSIPASTSGANVLTF.